What follows is one T cell receptor (beta chain) and its context. Its antigen has not been determined. Base qualities are not at hand, and no much larger clone is one base apart. This specimen belongs to a study of blood T cell repertoires in COVID-19 (dated by TCRdb to about 2020). Background on the whole study: Samples from collaborators originated in the United States, Italy and Spain and spanned both the acute and convalescent phases of COVID-19. The prospective study material was composed of cDNA or gDNA derived from T cells, B-cell-depleted T cells, or PBMCs. Samples came from the ongoing ImmuneRACE study (first 160 participants) plus 1,254 subjects from 6 global collaborators. A freely available public database, intended as a resource for researchers studying the immune response to SARS-CoV-2, is where the repertoires were released. Deeply sampled blood TCRbeta repertoires from subjects exposed to, actively infected with, or recovered from COVID-19 were included in the dataset. Where HLA class I and class II types were available, the types were taken from metadata supplied by the sample provider, not from assay-based typing. Sample metadata almost always included a de-identified subject ID, COVID-19 status, age in years and sex. Beyond this particular receptor, the publication reports: The quantity of clinical and demographic metadata differed by source and by participant and was supplied without curation.

The immunoSEQ Assay, a bias-controlled multiplex PCR, was used to amplify TCRbeta CDR3 regions from genomic DNA. Concerning the study's data processing: The number of nucleated cells in each sample was estimated from the amplification of reference gene primers within the assay. To quantify the absolute abundance of each unique TCRbeta CDR3 rearrangement, sequence reads were collapsed and filtered. For each sample, productive Simpson clonality was calculated by taking the square root of Simpson's diversity index across productive rearrangements. Held by TCRdb, this immuneACCESS table contains in-frame sequences only and omits some clones. Under half of the omission traces to an unresolved V gene where checked; the cause of the rest is unknown. The DNA was the basis for D and trimming; V, J and clone size are from that table. The sample yields approximately 280,000 clones; approximately 82% were counted once. The top ten constitute over 4% of the sample.

Enrolling through a virtual design, the prospective study's participants ranged in age from roughly 18 to 95 years and lived across approximately 25 United States geographic areas. In the prospective study, participants were assigned to cohorts based on the clinical history participants reported in a screening survey and a study questionnaire. Exposed participants had been in contact, within 2 weeks of entering the study, with a person who had a PCR-confirmed or clinician-diagnosed case of COVID-19. In the prospective study, whole blood, serum and a nasopharyngeal or oropharyngeal swab were collected from each participant by mobile phlebotomists. Additional blood draws and questionnaires over an approximately 2-month period could optionally be provided by prospective study participants. Prospective study blood samples were shipped either frozen or at room temperature before DNA extraction. Here V drops 10 bases and J drops 3 bases, and the junction holds 7 bases not matched to any gene. Per the germline V gene, ENHRY is the CDR1 and SYGVKD is the CDR2. From its cysteine to its phenylalanine, the CDR3 spans 13 amino acids. Only CDR3 DNA is held: 39 bases, read in frame from base 1.

This clonotype originated in a man aged 40-55 years who had been exposed to COVID-19. The chain was built from TRBV10-3 and TRBJ1-1, with 8 bases in between that match TRBD1. The sample consisted of PBMCs or T cells enriched from blood (not recorded which). The CDR3 is CARRTGPYTEAFF. The nucleotide sequence reads TGTGCCAGGCGGACAGGGCCCTACACTGAAGCTTTCTTT.